The clone carrying this T cell receptor (beta chain) has only a few counts. The sample is drawn from a study of blood T cell repertoires in COVID-19. At the level of the study: Samples came from the United States, Italy and Spain, spanning acute and convalescent COVID-19.

Original processing methods: Researchers report that nucleated cell counts were estimated from reference gene primer amplification. Assay: immunoSEQ multiplex PCR; the TCRdb copy retains only in-frame clones and omits some. V, J and clone size were drawn from that table, and D and trimming were deduced from the DNA. The sample yields some 140,000 clones, 65% to 90% seen once. Germline V gene data show CDR1 as SGHKS and CDR2 as YYEKEE (reference sequence). J was trimmed by 1 base and V by 2 bases; bases with no gene match: 6. The CDR3 length is 16 residues. Sequencing was carried out using peripheral blood. The V call is TRBV5-5, the J call TRBJ1-3; the match to TRBD1 covers 7 bases. This sequence was found in a woman aged 55-70 years with COVID-19, enrolled during active disease. Here the CDR3 DNA reads TGTGCCAGCAGCTTAACAGGGGTTTTATCTGGAAACACCATATATTTT. Translation: CASSLTGVLSGNTIYF.